The clone carrying this T cell receptor (beta chain) was detected once. Its target is unknown. Sequencing used immunoSEQ multiplex PCR; TCRdb keeps in-frame clones, though not all of them. The data hold about 36,000 clones, with approximately 80% observed a single time. The CDR3 has 13 amino acids. The V end lost 6 bases, the J end lost 6 bases, and 14 bases lay between the germline ends. Germline lookup yields CDR1 MNHEY and CDR2 SVGAGI. The data were taken from a study of CD4 T cells in relation to SARS-CoV-2 and coronaviruses. For the study at large: ViraFEST: roughly ten-day antigen culture of PBMCs, then TCR beta CDR3 sequencing. Of the patients, 8 or 9 were male, a few female, two Hispanic. Study-wide results and limits: According to naive versus memory sequencing, detected responses are memory recall, not newly primed.

The sequence was collected from an adult with COVID-19. The sequencing sample was made of memory CD4+ T cells from PBMCs, cultured in vitro. The gene calls are TRBV6-5 and TRBJ1-1; D not certain. CDR3 DNA sequence: TGTGCCAGCAGATACACGACAATGTCTGAAGCTTTCTTT. It encodes CASRYTTMSEAFF.